This TCR beta chain was identified during a study of T cell repertoires in cytomegalovirus infection. This clonotype was recorded at least ten times. Germline V lookup: CDR1 MNHEY, CDR2 SMNVEV (reference sequence). The CDR3 has 13 amino acids. The J segment lost 5 bases and the V segment lost 4 bases, leaving 3 bases of the junction unmatched. TCRdb called the reads again in MiXCR, with one record for every CDR3 protein. In the table there are hundreds of thousands of distinct CDR3 sequences, 24% of which are singletons. The specimen was CD8+ T cells from PBMCs. The chain has TRBV27 and TRBJ1-1; 8 bases match TRBD1. The TCR originated in a human donor in good health (CMV status not recorded). Some clones in this sample may be carry-over from other donors' samples. CDR3 amino acids: CASSSGQGTEAFF. The CDR3 DNA follows: TGTGCCAGCAGTTCCGGACAGGGAACTGAAGCTTTCTTT.